These 19 T cell receptor beta chains were all obtained from the same sample, sequenced in a study of spatial heterogeneity in lung cancer. Indicated time point: blood at routine non-recurrence follow-up after resection. Tumor, nontumor lung or frozen PBMC supplied whole RNA that was sequenced unsorted. MiXCR, run by TCRdb on the 5' RACE reads, gives a single entry per CDR3 protein. The sample includes around 110,000 distinct CDR3 sequences, more than 10% of them seen just once. The specimen comprised PBMCs, sampled at follow-up. The receptors stem from a male donor with early-stage non-small cell lung cancer.

This clonotype turned up a few times. The J gene is TRBJ1-5, the V gene TRBV7-8, with D perhaps TRBD1 (6 bases). The V end was cut by 5 bases, the J end by 0 bases, with 14 bases between. The germline V gene has CDR1 SGHVS and CDR2 FQNEAQ. The CDR3 is 16 amino acids. CDR3 sequence reads: CASSGGLRYSNQPQHF. The CDR3 DNA reads TGTGCCAGCAGCGGGGGCCTACGCTATAGCAATCAGCCCCAGCATTTT.

The rearrangement uses TRBV7-2 and TRBJ2-2; no reliable D call. Germline CDR1 is SGHTA and CDR2 is FQGNSA. The ends were cut back, 1 base at V and 5 bases at J, with 11 bases in the middle. This CDR3 is built from 15 residues. DNA for the CDR3: TGTGCCAGCAGCTTAGTGGCGGTTACGACCGGGGAGCTGTTTTTT. It translates to CASSLVAVTTGELFF.

This chain uses TRBV7-2 with TRBJ1-4, with 7 bases fitting TRBD1. This CDR3 contains 17 residues. J lost 3 bases, V lost 7 bases, and 14 bases had no gene match. The V gene's germline CDR1 is SGHTA and CDR2 FQGNSA. The CDR3 protein is CASTSRGNSAANEKLFF. The CDR3 region has the DNA TGTGCCAGCACTTCCAGGGGGAACTCAGCGGCTAATGAAAAACTGTTTTTT.

This clonotype has a count of ten or more. The gene calls are TRBV7-3 and TRBJ2-5; 7 positions agree with TRBD1. The junction had 6 bases not matched to a gene; V was cut back by 0 bases and J by 5 bases. This CDR3 is built from 15 residues. The germline V gene encodes CDR1 SGHTA and CDR2 FQGTGA. CDR3 sequence reads: CASSLTQGRGETQYF. The CDR3 nucleotides read TGTGCCAGCAGCTTAACACAGGGGCGCGGTGAGACCCAGTACTTC.

This clonotype has at least ten counts. The gene calls are TRBV29-1 and TRBJ1-1; a weak D match, TRBD1 (5 bases). CDR1 and CDR2 (germline): SQVTM, ANQGSEA. This CDR3 is 13 amino acids long. The ends were cut back, 7 bases at V and 5 bases at J, with 17 bases in the middle. The CDR3 region has the DNA TGCAGCGGGAACTTCGACAGAAGGACTGAAGCTTTCTTT. Translation gives CSGNFDRRTEAFF. Filled out from reference TRBV29-1 and TRBJ1-1, the complete variable domain reads SAVISQKPSRDICQRGTSLTIQCQVDSQVTMMFWYRQQPGQSLTLIATANQGSEATYESGFVIDKFPISRPNLTFSTLTVSNMSPEDSSIYLCSGNFDRRTEAFFGQGTRLTVV.

The rearrangement joins TRBV14 to TRBJ1-2; no clear D. In germline, CDR1 is SGHDN, CDR2 FVKESK. The CDR3 totals 14 residues. Trimming stripped 0 bases from V and 2 bases from J, with 7 bases between. CDR3 sequence reads: CASSQDMQNYGYTF. As DNA, the CDR3 is TGTGCCAGCAGCCAAGATATGCAGAACTATGGCTACACCTTC.

The table lists this clonotype with a few counts. The V call is TRBV5-1, the J call TRBJ1-6; TRBD1 might be the D (6 bases). This CDR3 spans 13 amino acids. From germline, CDR1 is SGHRS and CDR2 YFSETQ. The V end was cut by 4 bases, the J end by 6 bases, with 8 bases between. The CDR3 sequence is CASSADSNSPLHF. CDR3 nucleotides: TGCGCCAGCAGCGCGGACAGTAATTCACCCCTCCACTTT.

This clonotype was recorded a few times. The V call is TRBV5-1, the J call TRBJ2-7, with TRBD1 as a possible D gene (6 bases). Germline V gene lookup returns CDR1 SGHRS and CDR2 YFSETQ. V gave up 2 bases and J gave up 1 base, with 7 bases separating them. The CDR3 runs to 13 residues. The DNA of the CDR3 is TGCGCCAGCAGCTTTGACAGGTCCTACGAGCAGTACTTC. This codes for CASSFDRSYEQYF.

In this sample, this clonotype turned up many times. The CDR3 nucleotides are TGTGCCAGCAGTAACAGACAGGGGAGCAATCAGCCCCAGCATTTT. Amino acids: CASSNRQGSNQPQHF. This chain connects TRBV6-6 to TRBJ1-5; 8 bases are shared with TRBD1. This CDR3 has 15 residues. J gave up 1 base and V 5 bases, and 4 bases lay outside the gene matches. Germline lookup yields CDR1 MNHNY and CDR2 SVGAGI (reference sequence).

This clonotype was observed a few times. The rearrangement joins TRBV6-1 to TRBJ2-3; D might be TRBD1 (5 bases). Germline loops: CDR1 MNHNS, CDR2 SASEGT. Trimming cost V 6 bases and J 2 bases, with 9 bases left between them. The CDR3 loop spans 13 amino acids. The CDR3 DNA reads TGTGCCAGCAGATCGGACACCACAGATACGCAGTATTTT. Its protein product is CASRSDTTDTQYF.

This clonotype came up a few times. V and J are TRBV6-2 or TRBV6-3 and TRBJ1-3, with D unresolved. There are 15 residues in the CDR3. V gave up 0 bases and J gave up 0 bases, with 6 bases separating them. Looked up from germline, CDR1 is MNHEY and CDR2 is SVGEGT. This CDR3 is CASSYSPSSGNTIYF. In DNA, the CDR3 is TGTGCCAGCAGTTACTCGCCGAGCTCTGGAAACACCATATATTTT.

Many counts were recorded for this clonotype. V gene TRBV20-1 combines with J gene TRBJ1-4, with TRBD1 identical over 9 bases. CDR1 is DFQATT, CDR2 SNEGSKA, per germline (reference sequence). The CDR3 totals 15 residues. Trimming at V came to 8 bases and at J to 7 bases, leaving 14 bases not matched to a gene. CDR3 DNA sequence: TGCAGTCCCGACTCACGGACAGGGGCGAGTGAAAAACTGTTTTTT. Its protein product is CSPDSRTGASEKLFF.

The gene calls are TRBV2 and TRBJ2-3, with D perhaps TRBD1 (6 bases). V lost 7 bases and J lost 3, with 17 bases in between. This CDR3 region has 15 residues. The V gene's germline CDR1 is SNHLY and CDR2 FYNNEI. The CDR3 loop reads CASKAWGLRTDTQYF. CDR3 DNA: TGTGCCAGCAAAGCGTGGGGGCTGAGAACAGATACGCAGTATTTT. The full variable domain, in which reference TRBV2 and TRBJ2-3 provide the parts outside the CDR3, is EPEVTQTPSHQVTQMGQEVILRCVPISNHLYFYWYRQILGQKVEFLVSFYNNEISEKSEIFDDQFSVERPDGSNFTLKIRSTKLEDSAMYFCASKAWGLRTDTQYFGPGTRLTVL.

This clonotype was picked up a small number of times. The chain recombines TRBV7-2 with TRBJ2-5; TRBD1 matches at 7 bases. With 4 bases clipped from V and 0 bases from J, the junction kept 2 bases outside the gene matches. The CDR3 contains 14 residues. Looked up from germline, CDR1 is SGHTA and CDR2 is FQGNSA. CDR3 bases: TGTGCCAGCAGCTCTGGGACAGACCAAGAGACCCAGTACTTC. Amino acid sequence: CASSSGTDQETQYF. Full variable domain (remainder filled in from reference TRBV7-2 and TRBJ2-5): GAGVSQSPSNKVTEKGKDVELRCDPISGHTALYWYRQSLGQGLEFLIYFQGNSAPDKSGLPSDRFSAERTGGSVSTLTIQRTQQEDSAVYLCASSSGTDQETQYFGPGTRLLVL.

This clonotype has only a few counts. The chain employs TRBV9 and TRBJ1-1; D is possibly TRBD1 (5 bases). This CDR3 is built from 15 residues. CDR1 SGDLS and CDR2 YYNGEE come from the germline V gene. Trimming took 2 bases from V and 4 from J, leaving 15 bases between them. The CDR3 is CASSVGTSPATEAFF. DNA for the CDR3: TGTGCCAGCAGCGTGGGGACCTCTCCGGCCACTGAAGCTTTCTTT.

This clonotype came up many times. The genes are TRBV28 and TRBJ1-5; D unclear. CDR3 length: 14 residues. V was shortened by 5 bases and J by 0 bases, with 8 bases between the two germline ends. Per germline, CDR1 MDHEN and CDR2 SYDVKM. DNA of the CDR3: TGTGCCAGCAGTGGGCAATATAGCAATCAGCCCCAGCATTTT. Translation gives CASSGQYSNQPQHF.

At least ten counts were recorded for this clonotype. The chain uses TRBV15 and TRBJ1-5; no definite D call. In germline, CDR1 is LNHNV, CDR2 YYDKDF (reference sequence). V lost 5 bases and J 4 bases, leaving 12 bases between the germline ends. The CDR3 is 14 amino acids. The CDR3 here is CATSDEGGNQPQHF. The CDR3, as DNA: TGTGCCACCAGCGACGAAGGAGGAAATCAGCCCCAGCATTTT.

J is TRBJ2-7 and V is TRBV12-3 or TRBV12-4, with a possible D match to TRBD1 (6 bases). The CDR3 spans 16 residues. Trimming cost V 4 bases and J 0 bases, with 16 bases left between them. The CDR3 reads CASSSSGTRNSYEQYF. In nucleotides, the CDR3 is TGTGCCAGCAGTTCCTCCGGGACACGGAACTCCTACGAGCAGTACTTC.

The V and J genes are TRBV29-1 and TRBJ1-1, with 8 bases that match TRBD1. V was pared by 5 bases and J by 3 bases, with 8 bases of the junction left unmatched. The germline V gene encodes CDR1 SQVTM and CDR2 ANQGSEA. This CDR3 is built from 14 residues. CDR3 nucleotides: TGCAGCGTTTCGCTCGGGACAGGATACACTGAAGCTTTCTTT. The encoded protein is CSVSLGTGYTEAFF. The variable domain in full, completed from reference TRBV29-1 and TRBJ1-1, reads SAVISQKPSRDICQRGTSLTIQCQVDSQVTMMFWYRQQPGQSLTLIATANQGSEATYESGFVIDKFPISRPNLTFSTLTVSNMSPEDSSIYLCSVSLGTGYTEAFFGQGTRLTVV.